This TCR beta chain was recovered during a study of CD8 T cells in ankylosing spondylitis. CDR1 and CDR2 from the germline V gene are MNHEY and SVGAGI. The V gene lost 2 bases and the J gene lost 5 bases, with 16 bases spanning the gap. The CDR3 has 16 amino acids. Molecular-barcoded quantitative 5'-RACE produced these TCR beta libraries. One entry per CDR3 protein results from TCRdb running MiXCR on the 5' RACE reads. The sample lists about 240,000 distinct CDR3 sequences; 8.6% were seen once. Specimen: blood, either unsorted or a sorted T cell fraction (not recorded which). This sequence joins TRBV6-5 and TRBJ1-5; TRBD1 is a possible D gene (6 bases). This receptor was obtained from a male donor with ankylosing spondylitis or in good health (not recorded which). In nucleotides, the CDR3 is TGTGCCAGCAGTTACACGGAGGCAGGGGACTATCAGCCCCAGCATTTT. This translates into CASSYTEAGDYQPQHF.